This TCR beta chain appears in the sequencing data of a study of cytomegalovirus exposure and HLA in healthy donors. Study-wide results and caveats: For most TCR sequences rarity was the rule, although some public TCRs occurred in many donors. Associated with HLA alleles at 0.05 false discovery rate in a later analysis were 16,951 TCR beta sequences. The authors later found HLA-associated TCR beta chains more clonally expanded than equally common others. Later, an analysis found that common viral pathogens appeared to be linked with several of the most significant clusters.

Trimming shortened V by 4 bases and J by 1 base, and 11 bases separated the two germline ends. The CDR3 runs to 14 residues. Germline V CDR1 and CDR2: SGHDT, YYEEEE. As concerns this clone: Its cognate antigen is unknown.

The primer mix had 60 Vbeta and 13 Jbeta primers. Using immunoSEQ multiplex PCR, the repertoire was profiled, and TCRdb retains in-frame clones only, with some absent. The sample comprises under 200,000 clones, around 77% of which are singletons, and under 2.5% rests with the top ten. The receptor's source is a woman aged 25 to 39 in good health and CMV-seropositive. The chain combines TRBV5-6 with TRBJ1-1; no reliable D call. The sample consisted of PBMCs. CDR3 in DNA: TGTGCCAGCAGCCGCATCGACAAGAACACTGAAGCTTTCTTT. The encoded protein is CASSRIDKNTEAFF.